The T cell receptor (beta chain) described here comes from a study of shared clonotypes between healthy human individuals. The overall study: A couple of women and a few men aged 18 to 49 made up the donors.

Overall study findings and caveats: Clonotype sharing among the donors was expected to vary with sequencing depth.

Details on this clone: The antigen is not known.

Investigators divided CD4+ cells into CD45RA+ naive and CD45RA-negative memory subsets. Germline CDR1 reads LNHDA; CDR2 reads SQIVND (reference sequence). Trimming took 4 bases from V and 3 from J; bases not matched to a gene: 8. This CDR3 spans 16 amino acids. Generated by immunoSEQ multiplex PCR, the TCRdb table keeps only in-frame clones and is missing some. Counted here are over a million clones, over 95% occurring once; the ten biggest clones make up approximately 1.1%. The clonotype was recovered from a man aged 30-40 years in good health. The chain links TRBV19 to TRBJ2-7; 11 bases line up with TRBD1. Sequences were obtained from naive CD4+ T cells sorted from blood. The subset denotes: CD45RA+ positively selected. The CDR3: CASSTSGQGVRYEQYF. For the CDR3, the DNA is TGTGCCAGTAGTACCTCGGGACAGGGGGTACGCTACGAGCAGTACTTC.